The clone carrying this TCR beta chain was seen ten or more times. What it recognizes is unknown. The CDR3 spans 17 residues. Trimming removed 4 bases from V and 6 bases from J; junction bases left unmatched: 15. The germline V gene encodes CDR1 SGHRS and CDR2 YFSETQ. Noted time point: blood at routine non-recurrence follow-up after resection. Extraction of whole RNA from tumor, nontumor lung or frozen PBMC preceded unsorted sequencing. These data come from a study of spatial heterogeneity in lung cancer. Across the whole study: The cohort: around 77 early-stage, untreated non-small cell lung cancer patients. Sequences of the beta chain were consistently detected in greater numbers than alpha-chain sequences. Regarding the study as a whole: Resection saw ubiquitous expanded tumor TCRs appear in blood more than follow-up did.

TCRdb processed the 5' RACE reads anew with MiXCR; each CDR3 protein has one entry. The sample has tens of thousands of distinct CDR3 sequences, over 7% seen once. Sequencing was performed on PBMCs, taken at follow-up. The receptor was derived from a female donor with early-stage non-small cell lung cancer. The J gene is TRBJ2-1, the V gene TRBV5-1, with 8 bases lining up with TRBD2. The CDR3 nucleotides read TGCGCCAGCAGCACCGGACTAGCCGAAACGTCCGTCAATGAGCAGTTCTTC. It codes for CASSTGLAETSVNEQFF.